This TCR beta chain is drawn from a study of blood T cell repertoires in COVID-19. Study-wide context: Whether acute or convalescent, the COVID-19 samples came from the United States, Italy and Spain. Sample material is recorded as cDNA or gDNA derived from T cells, B-cell-depleted T cells, or PBMCs.

The V and J ends lost 5 bases and 7 bases, in that order; junction bases with no gene match: 13. Germline CDR1 reads ENHRY; CDR2 reads SYGVKD. CDR3 size: 17 residues. Original methodology: Estimation of nucleated cell counts relied on the amplification of reference gene primers. Assay used: immunoSEQ multiplex PCR; TCRdb lists only in-frame clones, some missing. The DNA was the basis for D and trimming; V, J and clone size are from that table. The top ten clones hold roughly 2.2% of a sample with about 200,000 clones, approximately 87% of them seen once. This TCR came from a woman in her forties or fifties with acute or convalescent COVID-19. V and J are TRBV10-3 and TRBJ2-1; 11 bases agree with TRBD2. The sample consisted of peripheral blood. The CDR3 protein is CAISQLAGVSLLNEQFF. For the CDR3, the DNA is TGTGCCATCAGTCAACTAGCGGGAGTGTCATTATTGAATGAGCAGTTCTTC.